These 5 T cell receptor beta chains were all obtained from the same sample, sequenced in a study of T-cell memory formation after mild COVID-19. TCRdb called the 5' RACE reads again in MiXCR, with one record for every CDR3 protein. The table lists about 140,000 distinct CDR3 sequences, 11% to 15% of them singletons. Sequences were obtained from PBMCs or a T cell subset sorted from them (not recorded which). These receptor sequences come from an adult woman who had mild COVID-19 (a few samples of this study predate the infection). Cell type and time point are not known.

This clonotype was seen a few times. The CDR3 loop is CAWTMGKETQYF. Written as DNA, the CDR3 is TGTGCCTGGACCATGGGTAAAGAGACCCAGTACTTC. The V and J genes are TRBV30 and TRBJ2-5; D gene ambiguous. Trimming left V 4 bases short and J 3 bases short, with 9 bases between. Germline loops: CDR1 GTSNPN, CDR2 SVGIG (reference sequence). CDR3 length equals 12 residues.

There are a few counts of this clonotype. The gene calls are TRBV7-6 and TRBJ2-5; the D call may be TRBD1 or TRBD2 (5 bases each). This CDR3 spans 13 amino acids. Germline values: CDR1 SGHVS, CDR2 FNYEAQ. The V gene lost 5 bases and the J gene lost 6 bases, with 13 bases spanning the gap. DNA for the CDR3: TGTGCCAGCAGCCCAAGGGACGCCCAGACCCAGTACTTC. Protein: CASSPRDAQTQYF.

The chain is built from TRBV7-9 and TRBJ1-5; D unclear. CDR3 length equals 12 residues. Germline V gene sequence: CDR1 SEHNR, CDR2 FQNEAQ (reference sequence). V lost 4 bases and J 11 bases, leaving 12 bases between the germline ends. The CDR3 DNA reads TGTGCCAGCAGCTCCGGTGCCGAATCCCAGCATTTT. This translates into CASSSGAESQHF.

This clonotype showed up just a few times. The rearrangement links TRBV5-6 to TRBJ2-5; TRBD2 agrees at 7 bases. The germline gives CDR1 SGHDT, CDR2 YYEEEE. The CDR3 sequence is 15 residues long. V lost 4 bases, J lost 4 bases, and 10 bases stayed unmatched. The CDR3 loop is CASSGRWTSPETQYF. CDR3 coding DNA: TGTGCCAGCAGCGGTAGATGGACTAGTCCAGAGACCCAGTACTTC.

This clonotype appeared a single time. The chain joins TRBV5-6 to TRBJ1-2, with TRBD1 as a possible D gene (5 bases). Germline CDR1 and CDR2: SGHDT and YYEEEE. This CDR3 is built from 16 residues. The V end was cut by 4 bases, the J end by 1 base, with 17 bases between. CDR3: CASSLTPGPNNYGYTF. CDR3 nucleotide sequence: TGTGCCAGCAGCCTGACCCCGGGACCGAATAACTATGGCTACACCTTC.